Each of the 7 T cell receptor beta chains below was sequenced from the same sample in a study of blood T cell repertoires in COVID-19. Data came from immunoSEQ multiplex PCR; TCRdb stores just in-frame clones and leaves some out. The profile shows a few hundred thousand clones, 80% to 90% of them singletons. Source material: peripheral blood. Receptor source: a man aged 25 to 45 who had recovered from COVID-19.

This chain joins TRBV5-8 and TRBJ2-7; tentatively, D is TRBD1 (5 bases). CDR3 size: 15 residues. The germline V gene has CDR1 SGHTS and CDR2 YDEGEE. Trimming stripped 0 bases from V and 3 bases from J, with 13 bases between. Written as DNA, the CDR3 is TGTGCCAGCAGCTTGGCCTTTCAGGGTTTCTACGAGCAGTACTTC. Encoded protein: CASSLAFQGFYEQYF.

This clone occurred a few times. The genes are TRBV10-3 and TRBJ2-2, with D possibly matching TRBD2 (6 bases). The CDR3 totals 14 residues. The germline CDR1 and CDR2 sequences are ENHRY and SYGVKD. V was cut by 8 bases and J by 6 bases, with 16 bases left in between. The CDR3 is CAIPHGSVAGELFF. In nucleotides, the CDR3 is TGTGCCATCCCGCACGGGAGTGTCGCCGGGGAGCTGTTTTTT.

CDR3 residues: CASSLALTGAQYF. The CDR3 DNA is TGTGCCAGCAGCTTAGCCCTCACAGGGGCCCAGTACTTC. This sequence joins TRBV11-2 and TRBJ2-7; 7 positions match TRBD1. This CDR3 has 13 residues. Germline assignment: CDR1 SGHAT and CDR2 FQNNGV. V was clipped by 1 base and J by 10 bases; unmatched bases: 7.

This clone was seen only once. The CDR3 sequence is CASSPLPGTTNEQFF. The CDR3 region has the DNA TGTGCCAGCAGCCCACTCCCCGGGACTACGAATGAGCAGTTCTTC. The rearrangement joins TRBV11-2 to TRBJ2-1; 7 bases are shared with TRBD2. The CDR3 covers 15 residues. Germline loops: CDR1 SGHAT, CDR2 FQNNGV. Trimming removed 5 bases from V and 7 bases from J; junction bases left unmatched: 11.

The genes are TRBV5-1 and TRBJ1-2, with D maybe TRBD1 (6 bases). The CDR3 has 13 residues. CDR1 and CDR2 (germline): SGHRS, YFSETQ. Trimming stripped 3 bases from V and 3 bases from J, with 9 bases between. The CDR3 loop is CASSSGQYYGYTF. For the CDR3, the DNA is TGCGCCAGCAGCTCAGGACAGTACTATGGCTACACCTTC.

This clone was detected a few times. The rearrangement uses TRBV10-1 and TRBJ2-2, with D possibly matching TRBD2 (5 bases). V was cut by 6 bases and J by 5 bases, with 22 bases left in between. Germline values: CDR1 WNHNN, CDR2 SYGVQD (reference sequence). CDR3 length: 17 residues. In nucleotides, the CDR3 is TGCGCCAGCAGCCCGACGTCTGGAACTAGTTCAACCGGGGAGCTGTTTTTT. It is translated as CASSPTSGTSSTGELFF.

This sequence joins TRBV14 and TRBJ1-2, with D maybe TRBD1 (6 bases). Trimming removed 2 bases from V and 9 bases from J, with 19 bases in between. In germline, CDR1 is SGHDN, CDR2 FVKESK. The length of the CDR3 is 15 residues. In DNA, the CDR3 is TGTGCCAGCAGCCAAACATCCCCAGGGGTTACGAGCTACACCTTC. Protein sequence: CASSQTSPGVTSYTF.